Here is one T cell receptor (beta chain) with its context. CDR1 is DFQATT, CDR2 SNEGSKA, per germline (reference sequence). V was pared by 5 bases and J by 7 bases, with 11 bases between. The CDR3 is made up of 11 amino acids. Investigators divided CD4+ cells into CD45RA+ naive and CD45RA-negative memory subsets. The data belong to a study of shared clonotypes between healthy human individuals. TCRdb's table, derived via immunoSEQ multiplex PCR, lists solely in-frame clones and lacks some. Of hundreds of thousands of clones listed, approximately 97% are singletons. V usage is TRBV20-1 and J usage is TRBJ1-2; D gene ambiguous. Sequencing was performed on naive CD4+ T cells sorted from blood. Subset reported: CD45RA+ positively selected. The TCR sequence derives from a woman younger than 45 in good health. The CDR3 here is CSAGAPGGYTF. CDR3 DNA sequence: TGCAGTGCTGGAGCCCCTGGTGGCTACACCTTC.